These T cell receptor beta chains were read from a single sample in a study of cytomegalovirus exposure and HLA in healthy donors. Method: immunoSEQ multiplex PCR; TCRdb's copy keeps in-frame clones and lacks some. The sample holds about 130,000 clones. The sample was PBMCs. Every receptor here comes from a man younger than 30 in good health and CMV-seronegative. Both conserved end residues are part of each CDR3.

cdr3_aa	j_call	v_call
CASSQDVAGNNSPLHF	TRBJ1-6	TRBV4-1
CASRTGGRYGYTF	TRBJ1-2	TRBV5-8
CASSIGLQGGLEEQYF	TRBJ2-7	TRBV19
CASSVAVTASGNTIYF	TRBJ1-3	TRBV9
CASSYGARAEQYF	TRBJ2-7	TRBV6-5
CASSPTTVLRNQPQHF	TRBJ1-5	TRBV18
CATSDRDILNQPQHF	TRBJ1-5	TRBV15
CASSQLAGVTNEQFF	TRBJ2-1	TRBV5-6
CASSLQGMGNEQFF	TRBJ2-1	TRBV5-1
CASSRGQGDEKLFF	TRBJ1-4	TRBV19
CTSSQAQREGYEQYF	TRBJ2-7	TRBV1
CASSPNAGQGSTGELFF	TRBJ2-2	TRBV11-3
CASLWAMNTEAFF	TRBJ1-1	TRBV28
CASSADRVNTDTQYF	TRBJ2-3	TRBV5-1
CSVGKQGRRTYEQYF	TRBJ2-7	TRBV29-1
CASSYESGTENSPLHF	TRBJ1-6	TRBV6-5
CASFPAGTGSYEQYF	TRBJ2-7	TRBV2
CASSGGGRTDTQYF	TRBJ2-3	TRBV9
CATSKSTGSSYNEQFF	TRBJ2-1	TRBV15
CASRRTTSGRDNEQFF	TRBJ2-1	TRBV5-1
CASSLGPNQPQHF	TRBJ1-5	TRBV27
CASSLGTGGNQPQHF	TRBJ1-5	TRBV7-9
CASSFHRGRGGNTIYF	TRBJ1-3	TRBV11-2
CASNLGQGGEQYF	TRBJ2-7	TRBV2
CASSFPRLAGSSSYNEQFF	TRBJ2-1	TRBV28
CASSGDREHRTQYF	TRBJ2-3	TRBV9
CASTPTGTGGEAFF	TRBJ1-1	TRBV28
CASSERTGGGYTF	TRBJ1-2	TRBV25-1
CATSREGGPYGYTF	TRBJ1-2	TRBV15
CAWSAQPGGNYEQYF	TRBJ2-7	TRBV30
CASSQDLIRQGRISGANVLTF	TRBJ2-6	TRBV4-1
CASAGHAGTDTQYF	TRBJ2-3	TRBV10-2
CASRERGRGNTIYF	TRBJ1-3	TRBV6-5
CASSQRAPSGETQYF	TRBJ2-5	TRBV4-1
CASGLAGVTGSNEQFF	TRBJ2-1	TRBV6-6
CASSKQQGVLFSGNTIYF	TRBJ1-3	TRBV21-1
CASSAQGANTEAFF	TRBJ1-1	TRBV9
CASSLGLLYEQYF	TRBJ2-7	TRBV11-3
CASSQYQVTYEQYF	TRBJ2-7	TRBV16
CASSGGGTDTQYF	TRBJ2-3	TRBV7-9
CASSVDPLYGYTF	TRBJ1-2	TRBV9
CAIKVGKNTDTQYF	TRBJ2-3	TRBV10-3
CASSLLGVGSGTGELFF	TRBJ2-2	TRBV7-2
CASSLFDRGTNEKLFF	TRBJ1-4	TRBV18
CASRSAGTSESQYF	TRBJ2-3	TRBV5-1
CASSSRLTSGHNEQFF	TRBJ2-1	TRBV13
CASTRDRGSYEQYF	TRBJ2-7	TRBV2
CASSLRGGNTIYF	TRBJ1-3	TRBV11-2
CASSLVVGGQETQYF	TRBJ2-5	TRBV5-6
CASSQGRTEAFF	TRBJ1-1	TRBV16